This TCR beta chain was captured by sequencing in a study of identifying expanded T cells in peripheral blood. Overall study findings and caveats: Across healthy donors, higher total template counts meant significantly greater approximately two-week count variance. Technical replicates showed 0.9 to 1.5 changed clones; two weeks 15 to 20; four weeks 19.

About this clone itself: What it binds is not known.

Profiled with immunoSEQ multiplex PCR; TCRdb holds only in-frame clones, not every one. The sample holds tens of thousands of clones; 84% are singletons and the top ten take roughly a fifth. The CDR3 runs 16 residues. Germline loops: CDR1 SGHKS, CDR2 YYEKEE (reference sequence). Losses at the gene ends were 5 bases for V and 7 bases for J; bases not matched to a gene: 16. Collection occurred without any documented infections or immune events in donors. The chain recombines TRBV5-5 with TRBJ2-7, with 9 bases fitting TRBD1. The TCR originated in a person aged 18 to 70 in good health. Sequenced sample: blood. CDR3 loop: CASRGRTGGPFGEQYF. In DNA form, the CDR3 reads TGTGCCAGCAGGGGACGAACAGGGGGCCCCTTTGGGGAGCAGTACTTC.